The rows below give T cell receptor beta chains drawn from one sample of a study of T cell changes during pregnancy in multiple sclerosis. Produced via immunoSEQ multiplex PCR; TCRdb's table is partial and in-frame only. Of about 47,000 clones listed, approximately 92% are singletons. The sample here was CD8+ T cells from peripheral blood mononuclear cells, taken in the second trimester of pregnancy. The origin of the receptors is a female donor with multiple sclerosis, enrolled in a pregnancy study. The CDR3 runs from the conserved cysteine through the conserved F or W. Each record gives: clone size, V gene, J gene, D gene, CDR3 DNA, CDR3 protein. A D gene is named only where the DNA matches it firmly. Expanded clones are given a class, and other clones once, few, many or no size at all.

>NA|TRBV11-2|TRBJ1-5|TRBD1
TGTGCCAGCAGCTTAGACCCACAGGGGGTAGTCGATCAGCCCCAGCATTTT
CASSLDPQGVVDQPQHF
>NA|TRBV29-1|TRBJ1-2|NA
TGCAGCGTTGAACATGACGAGGGAAAAGATGGCTACACCTTC
CSVEHDEGKDGYTF
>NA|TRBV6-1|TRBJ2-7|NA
TGTGCCAGCAGTGAAGAGGGGGAAACCTCCTACGAGCAGTACTTC
CASSEEGETSYEQYF
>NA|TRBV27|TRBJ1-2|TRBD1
TGTGCCAGCAGTCCGGGACAGGAATTGGGGTATGGCTACACCTTC
CASSPGQELGYGYTF
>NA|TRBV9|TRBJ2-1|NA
TGTGCCAGCAGCGTAGTAGGACAGAGAATTAATGAGCAGTTCTTC
CASSVVGQRINEQFF
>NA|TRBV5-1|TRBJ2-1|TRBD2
TGCGCCAGCAGCCTAGAGGGACTAGCGGATACCTACAATGAGCAGTTCTTC
CASSLEGLADTYNEQFF
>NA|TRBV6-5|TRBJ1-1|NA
TGTGCCAGCAGCCCAGGTAACACTGAAGCTTTCTTT
CASSPGNTEAFF
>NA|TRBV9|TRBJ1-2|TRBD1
TGTGCCAGCAGCGGACAGGGGTTAAAAGGCTACACCTTC
CASSGQGLKGYTF
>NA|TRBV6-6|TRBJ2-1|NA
TGTGCCAGCAGTTTACCACTAGCCGCTAATGAGCAGTTCTTC
CASSLPLAANEQFF
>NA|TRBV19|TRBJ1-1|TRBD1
TGTGCCAGCGGTATACAGGGGACTGAAGCTTTCTTT
CASGIQGTEAFF
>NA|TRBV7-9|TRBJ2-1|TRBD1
TGTGCCAGCAGCTCCTTACAGGGGGCCAATGAGCAGTTCTTC
CASSSLQGANEQFF
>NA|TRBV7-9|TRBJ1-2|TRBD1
TGTGCCAGCAGCCCTCGGGACAGGGGGCGCACGGACTATGGCTACACCTTC
CASSPRDRGRTDYGYTF
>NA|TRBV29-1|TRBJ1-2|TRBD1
TGCAGCGTTGAAATCGGACAGGGAGGCGGCTACACCTTC
CSVEIGQGGGYTF
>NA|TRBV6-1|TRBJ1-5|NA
TGTGCCAGCGGTCCTTTCAGCGGTTGGCCCCAGCATTTT
CASGPFSGWPQHF
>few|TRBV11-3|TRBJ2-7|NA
TGTGCCAGCAGCTCGGGTGGGGCTGCCGGCTACGAGCAGTACTTC
CASSSGGAAGYEQYF
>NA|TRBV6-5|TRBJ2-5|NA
TGTGCCAGCAGCTACATGAGCCCGGGGAAGACCCAGTACTTC
CASSYMSPGKTQYF
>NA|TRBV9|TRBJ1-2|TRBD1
TGTGCCAGCAGGGCATCGGGACAGTCTAACTATGGCTACACCTTC
CASRASGQSNYGYTF
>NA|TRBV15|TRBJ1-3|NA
TGTGCCACCAGCAGAGATTTGGGGGCCTCTGGAAACACCATATATTTT
CATSRDLGASGNTIYF
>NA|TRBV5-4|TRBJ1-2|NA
TGTGCCAGCAGCTTGGGGCCAGGCTCCCACTATGGCTACACCTTC
CASSLGPGSHYGYTF
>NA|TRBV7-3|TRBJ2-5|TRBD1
TGTGCCAGCAGCCCCAGGGACAGCCAAGAGACCCAGTACTTC
CASSPRDSQETQYF
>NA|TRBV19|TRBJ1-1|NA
TGTGCCAGTCAAGGACAGCCCTTTGAAGCTTTCTTT
CASQGQPFEAFF
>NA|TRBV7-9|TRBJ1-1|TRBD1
TGTGCCAGCAGGATTGCAGGGGGCTCGACTGAAGCTTTCTTT
CASRIAGGSTEAFF